This T cell receptor (beta chain) was retrieved from a study of blood T cell repertoires in COVID-19 (dated by TCRdb to 2020 to 2021). Notes on the research overall: Collaborator samples came from the United States, Italy and Spain and covered acute and convalescent phases of COVID-19. The prospective study material was composed of cDNA or gDNA derived from T cells, B-cell-depleted T cells, or PBMCs. Subjects who had been exposed to COVID-19, were actively infected with it, or had recovered from it provided the deeply sampled blood TCRbeta repertoires that made up the dataset. The repertoires were released in a freely available public database meant as a resource for research on the immune response to SARS-CoV-2. Samples were obtained from the ongoing ImmuneRACE study (first 160 participants) and from about 1,300 subjects provided by 6 global collaborators. Sample metadata almost always included a de-identified subject ID, COVID-19 status, age in years and sex. HLA class I and class II types, where available, came from metadata supplied by the sample provider rather than from assay-based typing.

Study-wide findings and limitations: The amount of clinical and demographic metadata varied by source and participant and was provided uncurated.

Enrolling through a virtual design, the prospective study's participants ranged in age from roughly 18 to 89 years and lived across 20 to 30 United States geographic areas. In the prospective study, cohorts were assigned on the basis of participant-reported clinical history obtained from a screening survey and a study questionnaire. ImmuneRACE Cohort 3 recovered participants were defined by two consecutive negative NP/OP PCR tests, healthcare professional clearance, or symptom resolution. In the prospective study, mobile phlebotomists collected whole blood, serum and a nasopharyngeal or oropharyngeal swab from each participant. Prospective study participants could optionally give additional blood draws and questionnaires over an approximately two-month period. Prospective study blood samples were shipped either frozen or at room temperature before DNA extraction. This clone was seen just once. There is no known antigen for this receptor. Base quality data are lacking; no much larger clone is found one base away.

TCRbeta CDR3 regions were amplified from genomic DNA using the immunoSEQ Assay, a bias-controlled multiplex PCR. Per the original workflow: The number of nucleated cells in each sample was estimated by amplification of reference gene primers within the assay. To quantify the absolute abundance of each unique TCRbeta CDR3 rearrangement, sequence reads were collapsed and filtered. For each sample, productive Simpson clonality was calculated as the square root of Simpson's diversity index across productive rearrangements. The clones in this table, taken by TCRdb from immuneACCESS, are in-frame only. Not every clone is retained; where verified, under half of the shortfall comes from an unresolved V gene, and the cause of the rest is unknown. V, J and clone size were drawn from that table, and D and trimming were deduced from the DNA. A total of approximately 200,000 clones appear in this sample, about 86% of them only once. The ten largest clones capture roughly 7% of the sample.

Material for sequencing was PBMCs or T cells enriched from blood (not recorded which). The clonotype comes from a man aged 35-49 years who had recovered from COVID-19.

The CDR3 amino acid sequence is: CASSFGTGDTEAFF. At the DNA level, the sequence is TGCGCCAGCAGCTTCGGGACAGGGGACACTGAAGCTTTCTTT. The receptor chain draws on TRBV5-1 and TRBJ1-1; TRBD1 lines up with 10 middle nucleotides. Reading from cysteine to phenylalanine, the CDR3 counts 14 amino acids. Only the CDR3 DNA is retained, 42 bases long and in frame from the first base. Relative to germline, V is missing 2 bases and J is missing 3 bases, with 1 base of the junction outside any gene match. Based on the germline V gene, the CDR1 and CDR2 sequences are SGHRS and YFSETQ.